This TCR beta chain stems from a study of blood T cell repertoires in COVID-19. Study details: The samples span acute and convalescent COVID-19 from the United States, Italy and Spain. Sources were T cells, B-cell-depleted T cells, or PBMCs; the material itself was cDNA or gDNA.

Sequencing used immunoSEQ multiplex PCR; TCRdb keeps in-frame clones, though not all of them. The repertoire holds 200,000 to 250,000 clones, with 65% to 90% as singletons. Germline CDR1 is LNHNV and CDR2 is YYDKDF (reference sequence). This CDR3 is built from 16 residues. J lost 4 bases, V lost 2 bases, and 9 bases had no gene match. J is TRBJ2-5 and V is TRBV15, with 8 nucleotides matching TRBD2. This TCR was sampled from a woman in her sixties or seventies with COVID-19, enrolled during active disease. Sequenced sample: peripheral blood. The CDR3 DNA follows: TGTGCCACCAGCAGATCTACACAGCGGGAGTTAGAGACCCAGTACTTC. This gives the protein CATSRSTQRELETQYF.